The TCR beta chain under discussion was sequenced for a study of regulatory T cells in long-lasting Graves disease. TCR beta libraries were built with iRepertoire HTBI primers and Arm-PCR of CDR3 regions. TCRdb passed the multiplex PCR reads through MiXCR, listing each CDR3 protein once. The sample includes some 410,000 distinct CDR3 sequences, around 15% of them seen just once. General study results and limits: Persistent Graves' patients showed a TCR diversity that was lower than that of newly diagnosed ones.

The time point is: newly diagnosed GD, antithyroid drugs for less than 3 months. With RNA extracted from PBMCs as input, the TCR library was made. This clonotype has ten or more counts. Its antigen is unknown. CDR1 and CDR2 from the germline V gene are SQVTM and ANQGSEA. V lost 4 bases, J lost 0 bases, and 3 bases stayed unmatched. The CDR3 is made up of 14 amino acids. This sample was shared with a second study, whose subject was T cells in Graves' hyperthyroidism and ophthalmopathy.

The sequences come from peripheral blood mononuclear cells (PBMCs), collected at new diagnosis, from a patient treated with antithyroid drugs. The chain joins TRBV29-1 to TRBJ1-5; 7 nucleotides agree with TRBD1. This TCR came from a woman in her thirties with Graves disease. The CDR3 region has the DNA TGCAGCGTTGTAGGGACAGATAGCAATCAGCCCCAGCATTTT. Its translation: CSVVGTDSNQPQHF.